Listed below are T cell receptor beta chains from one sample, sequenced in a study of blood T cell repertoires in COVID-19. Some clones are missing from TCRdb's copy, which holds only in-frame ones; the method was immunoSEQ multiplex PCR. The sample includes 250,000 to 350,000 clones, roughly 90% of them seen just once. The sequenced sample consisted of peripheral blood. These receptors all come from an older woman with acute or convalescent COVID-19. CDR3s include the opening cysteine and the closing phenylalanine or tryptophan. The order of the fields is clone size, D gene, J gene, V gene, CDR3 protein, CDR3 DNA. D genes are given only for firm matches. Clone size, where shown, is once, few, many, or a class for clones that have expanded.

.,TRBD1,TRBJ1-1,TRBV5-5,CASSPLTGDTEAFF,TGTGCCAGCAGCCCCCTAACAGGGGACACTGAAGCTTTCTTT
.,TRBD1,TRBJ1-4,TRBV28,CASSFDRVNEKLFF,TGTGCCAGCAGTTTCGACAGGGTTAATGAAAAACTGTTTTTT
once,TRBD2,TRBJ2-5,TRBV11-2,CASSAIGGARETQYF,TGTGCCAGCAGCGCCATCGGGGGGGCCCGAGAGACCCAGTACTTC
.,.,TRBJ1-2,TRBV21-1,CASSKGGDRGLSNYGYTF,TGTGCCAGCAGCAAAGGGGGGGACAGGGGACTTTCTAACTATGGCTACACCTTC
.,TRBD1,TRBJ1-5,TRBV19,CASQTQGAANQPQHF,TGTGCCAGCCAAACACAGGGGGCCGCCAATCAGCCCCAGCATTTT
.,TRBD1,TRBJ1-2,TRBV4-1,CASSRGTGDGYTF,TGCGCCAGCAGCCGTGGGACAGGGGATGGCTACACCTTC
few,TRBD2,TRBJ2-7,TRBV30,CAWSASGYEQYF,TGTGCCTGGTCGGCTAGCGGGTACGAGCAGTACTTC
.,.,TRBJ2-3,TRBV28,CASSLSVSNTDTQYF,TGTGCCAGCAGTTTATCAGTATCCAACACAGATACGCAGTATTTT
once,TRBD1,TRBJ2-1,TRBV6-6,CASRLDRDNEQFF,TGTGCCAGCAGGCTGGACAGGGACAATGAGCAGTTCTTC
.,.,TRBJ2-7,TRBV10-3,CAIRTGTHPYEQYF,TGTGCCATCAGGACCGGGACACATCCCTACGAGCAGTACTTC
.,TRBD1,TRBJ1-1,TRBV29-1,CSVDSDRANTEAFF,TGCAGCGTTGATTCAGACAGGGCAAACACTGAAGCTTTCTTT